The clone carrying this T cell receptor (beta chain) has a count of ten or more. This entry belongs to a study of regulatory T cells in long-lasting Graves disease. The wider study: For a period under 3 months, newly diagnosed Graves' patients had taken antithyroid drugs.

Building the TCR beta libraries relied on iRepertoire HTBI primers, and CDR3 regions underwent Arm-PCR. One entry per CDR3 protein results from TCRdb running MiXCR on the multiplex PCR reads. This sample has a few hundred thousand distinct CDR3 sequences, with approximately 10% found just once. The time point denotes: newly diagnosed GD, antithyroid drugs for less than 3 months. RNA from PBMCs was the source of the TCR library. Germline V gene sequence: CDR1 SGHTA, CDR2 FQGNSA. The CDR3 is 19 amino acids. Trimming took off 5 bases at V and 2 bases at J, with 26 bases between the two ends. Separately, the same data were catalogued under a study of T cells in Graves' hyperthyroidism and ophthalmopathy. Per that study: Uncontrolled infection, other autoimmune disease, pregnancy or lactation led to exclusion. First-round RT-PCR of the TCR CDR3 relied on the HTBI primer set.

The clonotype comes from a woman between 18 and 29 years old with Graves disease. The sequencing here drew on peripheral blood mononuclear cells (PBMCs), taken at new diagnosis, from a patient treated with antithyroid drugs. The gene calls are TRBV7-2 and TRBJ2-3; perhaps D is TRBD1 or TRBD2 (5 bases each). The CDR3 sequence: CASSHPRDPAHSFTDTQYF. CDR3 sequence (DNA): TGTGCCAGCAGCCATCCCCGGGACCCAGCCCACTCTTTCACAGATACGCAGTATTTT.